The clone carrying this TCR beta chain qualifies as medium-sized. The treatment: randomized to nivolumab then ipilimumab (arm A) or the reverse (arm B). Trimming took off 3 bases at V and 0 bases at J, with 13 bases between the two ends. The CDR3 is made up of 16 amino acids. Germline V gives CDR1 SGHNT, CDR2 YENEEA. These data belong to a study of sequential checkpoint blockade in melanoma. Sequencing was performed with immunoSEQ multiplex PCR; in TCRdb, only in-frame clones are kept and a portion is missing. The sample lists 2,000 to 2,500 clones, about 19% occurring once. This TCR was recovered from a human donor with melanoma. The chain combines TRBV11-3 with TRBJ2-3; D perhaps matches TRBD2 (5 bases). Sequenced material: tumor tissue (inferred from file names), taken from a patient given nivolumab and ipilimumab in sequence. The CDR3 region is CASSLSLATSTDTQYF. DNA of the CDR3: TGTGCCAGCAGCTTGTCTTTAGCGACTAGCACAGATACGCAGTATTTT.